This T cell receptor (beta chain) was profiled in a study of blood T cells in healthy people across ages. The study, taken as a whole, reports: Unsorted PBMCs blocked a conclusive comparison of naive and antigen-experienced cells. More naive CD4+ cells and higher diversity marked long-lived donors relative to aged donors.

The second PCR ran roughly 6 to 11 cycles with a sample-barcoded 5' primer and J-beta primers. Unique molecular identifiers of 12 random nucleotides labeled each cDNA. TCRdb reprocessed the 5' RACE reads with MiXCR, giving one entry per CDR3 protein. Of around 1,700,000 distinct CDR3 sequences detected, approximately 28% appear once; the ten largest clones hold about 8%. On this clonotype: No antigen is known for it. Just one base apart from a much larger clone, this may be a read error.

CDR3 length: 13 amino acids. Trimming stripped 4 bases from V and 2 bases from J, with 11 bases between. Germline CDR1 reads SQVTM; CDR2 reads ANQGSEA. The sequence was obtained from a woman aged 25 to 39 in good health. Sequenced: blood. The chain joins TRBV29-1 to TRBJ2-5; D perhaps matches TRBD2 (6 bases). CDR3 protein: CSVAPGEQETQYF. CDR3 nucleotides: TGCAGCGTTGCCCCGGGGGAGCAAGAGACCCAGTACTTC.